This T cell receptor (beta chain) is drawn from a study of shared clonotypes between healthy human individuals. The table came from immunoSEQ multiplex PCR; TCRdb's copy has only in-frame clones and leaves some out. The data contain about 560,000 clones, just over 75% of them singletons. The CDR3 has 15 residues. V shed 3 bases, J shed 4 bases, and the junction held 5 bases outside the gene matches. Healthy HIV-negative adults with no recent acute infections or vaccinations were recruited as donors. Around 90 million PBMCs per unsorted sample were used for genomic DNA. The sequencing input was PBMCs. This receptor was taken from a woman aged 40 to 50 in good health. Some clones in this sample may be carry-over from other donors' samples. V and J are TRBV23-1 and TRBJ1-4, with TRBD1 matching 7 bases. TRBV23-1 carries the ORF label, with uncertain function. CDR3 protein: CASSHTGQHNEKLFF. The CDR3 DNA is TGCGCCAGCAGTCATACGGGACAGCATAATGAAAAACTGTTTTTT.